This T cell receptor beta chain stems from a study of blood T cell repertoires in COVID-19. At the level of the study: Acute and convalescent COVID-19 specimens originated in the United States, Italy and Spain. In each case, the material was cDNA or gDNA derived from T cells, B-cell-depleted T cells, or PBMCs.

The CDR3 contains 15 residues. Germline lookup yields CDR1 SNHLY and CDR2 FYNNEI. V dropped 4 bases and J dropped 4; count of bases not matched to a gene: 1. How the authors handled the data: Amplification from reference gene primers served as the basis for estimated nucleated cell counts. Method: immunoSEQ multiplex PCR; TCRdb's copy keeps in-frame clones and lacks some. That table supplies the V and J calls and clone size; D and trimming were determined from the DNA. The sample holds under 250,000 clones, 80% seen once. The chain has TRBV2 and TRBJ2-2; 12 bases agree with TRBD2. The sequencing input was peripheral blood. The TCR comes from a woman aged 70-85 years with acute or convalescent COVID-19. The CDR3 nucleotides are TGTGCCAGCAGTGTACTAGCGGGAGGCACCGGGGAGCTGTTTTTT. This sequence encodes CASSVLAGGTGELFF.